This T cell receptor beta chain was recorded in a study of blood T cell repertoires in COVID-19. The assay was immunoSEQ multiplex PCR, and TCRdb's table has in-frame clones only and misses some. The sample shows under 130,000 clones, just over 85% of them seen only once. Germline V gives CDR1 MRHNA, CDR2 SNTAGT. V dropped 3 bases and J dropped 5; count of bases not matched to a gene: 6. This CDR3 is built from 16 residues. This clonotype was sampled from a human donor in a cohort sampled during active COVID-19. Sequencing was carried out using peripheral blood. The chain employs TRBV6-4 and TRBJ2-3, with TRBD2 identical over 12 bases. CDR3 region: CASSDRLAGGRDTQYF. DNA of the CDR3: TGTGCCAGCAGTGATCGGCTAGCGGGAGGGAGAGATACGCAGTATTTT.